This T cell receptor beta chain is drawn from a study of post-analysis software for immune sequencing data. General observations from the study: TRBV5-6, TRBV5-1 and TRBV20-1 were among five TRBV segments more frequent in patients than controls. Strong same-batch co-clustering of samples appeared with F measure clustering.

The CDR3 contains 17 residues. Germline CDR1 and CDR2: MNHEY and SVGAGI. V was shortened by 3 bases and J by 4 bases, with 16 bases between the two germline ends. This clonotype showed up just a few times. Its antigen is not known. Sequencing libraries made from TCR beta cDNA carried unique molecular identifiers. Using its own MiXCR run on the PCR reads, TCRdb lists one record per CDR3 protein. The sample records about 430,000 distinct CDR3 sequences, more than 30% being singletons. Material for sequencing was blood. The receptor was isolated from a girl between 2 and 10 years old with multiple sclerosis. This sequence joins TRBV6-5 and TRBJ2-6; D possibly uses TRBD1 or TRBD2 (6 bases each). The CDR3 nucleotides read TGTGCCAGCAGTTATTCCAGTCGCGGGACAGGGGCCAACGTCCTGACTTTC. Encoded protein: CASSYSSRGTGANVLTF.